This passage covers 10 T cell receptor beta chains from one sample sequenced in a study of CD8 T cells in Susac syndrome (dated by TCRdb to between 2018 and 2021). The library came from the immunoSEQ multiplex PCR assay. RNA was extracted with the RNeasy kit and roughly 0.5 to 1 ug was reverse transcribed using random hexamers. TCRdb reanalyzed the raw reads on its own, using fastp at Q25 for trimming and MiXCR for clone calling, and kept in-frame beta chains. Rows are combined by CDR3 protein, so each entry shows the most common genes and DNA. Present in this sample are under 150,000 distinct CDR3 sequences, 75% to 90% of which were seen just once. The ten largest clones capture 0.5% to 0.65% of the sample. The source material was CD8+ T cells from PBMCs. Receptor source: a human donor with multiple sclerosis.

This chain joins TRBV12-3 or TRBV12-4 and TRBJ2-7; 8 bases map to TRBD1. This CDR3 is 18 amino acids long. J was trimmed by 5 bases and V by 1 base; bases with no gene match: 16. CDR3 sequence reads: CASSLDLPAGQGKDEQYV. The CDR3 DNA reads as TGTGCCAGCAGTTTAGACTTGCCCGCCGGACAGGGTAAGGACGAGCAGTACGTC.

The chain joins TRBV4-1 to TRBJ1-5; no clear D. Germline V gives CDR1 MGHRA, CDR2 YSYEKL. This CDR3 spans 15 amino acids. V gave up 1 base and J gave up 4 bases, with 11 bases separating them. CDR3 in amino acids: CASSQGGMANQPQHF. The CDR3, as DNA: TGCGCCAGCAGCCAAGGGGGTATGGCGAATCAGCCCCAGCATTTT.

The J gene is TRBJ2-5, the V gene TRBV28; TRBD2 matches 10 bases. The CDR3 contains 16 residues. Germline trimming cut 2 bases from V and 2 bases from J; bases unmatched to any gene: 5. Germline V gene sequence: CDR1 MDHEN, CDR2 SYDVKM. The chain's CDR3 is CASSLIAGGPQETQYF. Written as DNA, the CDR3 is TGTGCCAGCAGTTTAATAGCGGGGGGCCCTCAAGAGACCCAGTACTTC.

The sample holds a few counts of this clonotype. J is TRBJ2-5 and V is TRBV6-1; a possible D gene is TRBD1 (7 bases). Germline CDR1 and CDR2: MNHNS and SASEGT. CDR3 length: 15 amino acids. Trimming took 6 bases from V and 3 from J, leaving 17 bases between them. DNA of the CDR3: TGTGCCAGCAGAGGAGGAGGGGGCCTCAAAGAGACCCAGTACTTC. Amino acids: CASRGGGGLKETQYF.

V and J are TRBV30 and TRBJ2-7; no clear D. The V end was cut by 7 bases, the J end by 2 bases, with 9 bases between. The CDR3 runs to 11 residues. Germline V CDR1 and CDR2: GTSNPN, SVGIG (reference sequence). The CDR3 spells CALYRTYEQYF. In nucleotides, the CDR3 is TGTGCCTTATACAGAACCTACGAGCAGTACTTC.

In this sample, this clonotype turned up once. The J gene is TRBJ2-5, the V gene TRBV7-8, with 12 bases matching TRBD1. Germline CDR1 reads SGHVS; CDR2 reads FQNEAQ. This CDR3 contains 17 residues. V lost 4 bases, J lost 5 bases, and 11 bases stayed unmatched. CDR3: CASSWTGTGGAGETQYF. The CDR3 nucleotides are TGTGCCAGCAGCTGGACCGGGACAGGGGGCGCGGGGGAGACCCAGTACTTC.

The genes are TRBV2 and TRBJ2-1, with 11 bases lining up with TRBD2. The CDR3 sequence is 14 residues long. V was pared by 7 bases and J by 6 bases, with 5 bases of the junction left unmatched. Germline V lookup: CDR1 SNHLY, CDR2 FYNNEI. Here the CDR3 DNA reads TGTGCCAGCATTGTAACTAGCGGGAGCAATGAGCAGTTCTTC. This codes for CASIVTSGSNEQFF. The full variable domain, its missing parts supplied by reference TRBV2 and TRBJ2-1, is EPEVTQTPSHQVTQMGQEVILRCVPISNHLYFYWYRQILGQKVEFLVSFYNNEISEKSEIFDDQFSVERPDGSNFTLKIRSTKLEDSAMYFCASIVTSGSNEQFFGPGTRLTVL.

The CDR3 is CATSDSRGTEAFF. The CDR3 DNA reads TGTGCCACCAGTGACTCTAGGGGGACTGAAGCTTTCTTT. The V and J genes are TRBV24-1 and TRBJ1-1; D may be TRBD1 (6 bases). Germline-derived CDR1 and CDR2 are KGHDR and SFDVKD. V dropped 4 bases and J dropped 5 bases, with 10 bases sitting between them. CDR3 length: 13 residues.

The gene calls are TRBV2 and TRBJ2-7; the match to TRBD2 covers 8 bases. Per the germline V gene, CDR1 is SNHLY and CDR2 is FYNNEI. J lost 5 bases, V lost 10 bases, and 19 bases had no gene match. The CDR3 is 16 amino acids. The DNA for the CDR3 is TGTGCCAACTATGAAATGGCAGGTGGGGGACTAGACGAGCAGTACTTC. Protein sequence: CANYEMAGGGLDEQYF.

CDR3 sequence: CASSYRTGSYNEQFF. CDR3 bases: TGTGCCAGCAGTTACAGGACAGGGTCCTACAATGAGCAGTTCTTC. The gene calls are TRBV6-2 or TRBV6-3 and TRBJ2-1; 8 bases match TRBD1. J lost 1 base, V lost 2 bases, and 1 base had no gene match. Looked up from germline, CDR1 is MNHEY and CDR2 is SVGEGT. The CDR3 has 15 amino acids.